This paragraph reports one T cell receptor (beta chain). Its antigen is unidentified. The entry originates in a study of post-analysis software for immune sequencing data. General observations from the study: Batch-matched samples strongly co-clustered by F measure. The study found significantly lower normalized Chao1 diversity in multiple sclerosis patients than in controls. TRBV segments more frequent in patients than in controls numbered about 5 and included TRBV5-6, TRBV5-1 and TRBV20-1.

The CDR3 runs to 15 residues. J lost 0 bases, V lost 7 bases, and 7 bases had no gene match. The germline V gene encodes CDR1 SGHRS and CDR2 YFSETQ. Prepared TCR beta cDNA libraries contained unique molecular identifiers. Around 500,000 cDNA molecules were obtained from 1 to 10 million T cells. MiXCR, applied by TCRdb to the PCR reads, yields one record per CDR3 protein. The table lists 700,000 to 900,000 distinct CDR3 sequences, 35% to 55% of them singletons, with around 4.7% in the top ten. The V gene is TRBV5-1, the J gene TRBJ2-3, with TRBD2 matching 8 bases. Sequenced input: blood. The receptor was isolated from a girl between 5 and 17 years old with multiple sclerosis. CDR3 nucleotides: TGCGCCAGCCGTGCGGGAGGACACAGCACAGATACGCAGTATTTT. Translated: CASRAGGHSTDTQYF.